Following are 8 T cell receptor beta chains from one sample sequenced in a study of T-cell memory formation after mild COVID-19. TCRdb called the 5' RACE reads again in MiXCR, with one record for every CDR3 protein. The table lists about 82,000 distinct CDR3 sequences, about 16% of them singletons. The specimen was PBMCs or a T cell subset sorted from them (not recorded which). The source is a man in his late teens or twenties who had mild COVID-19 (a few samples of this study predate the infection). Cell type and time point are not known.

The chain couples TRBV12-3 or TRBV12-4 to TRBJ2-7; D gene uncertain. The V end lost 3 bases, the J end lost 4 bases, and 7 bases lay between the germline ends. The CDR3 extends over 12 amino acids. The CDR3 DNA sequence: TGTGCCAGCAGTTTCGGGCTTTACGAGCAGTACTTC. This translates into CASSFGLYEQYF.

This sequence joins TRBV20-1 and TRBJ2-7; D gene uncertain. Germline CDR1 and CDR2: DFQATT and SNEGSKA (reference sequence). V lost 5 bases and J 2 bases, leaving 7 bases between the germline ends. The CDR3 is made up of 11 amino acids. The CDR3 coding sequence is TGCAGTGCTTCTTCTACCTACGAGCAGTACGTC. The encoded protein is CSASSTYEQYV.

This chain links TRBV11-1 with TRBJ2-5; 7 bases align to TRBD1. Per the germline V gene, CDR1 is SGHAT and CDR2 is FQDESV (reference sequence). V was pared by 5 bases and J by 2 bases, with 5 bases of the junction left unmatched. The CDR3 is 14 residues long. In DNA form, the CDR3 reads TGTGCCAGCAGCCTAGGACAGGAGCAAGAGACCCAGTACTTC. Translation gives CASSLGQEQETQYF. The full variable domain, rest sourced from reference TRBV11-1 and TRBJ2-5, is EAEVAQSPRYKITEKSQAVAFWCDPISGHATLYWYRQILGQGPELLVQFQDESVVDDSQLPKDRFSAERLKGVDSTLKIQPAELGDSAMYLCASSLGQEQETQYFGPGTRLLVL.

There are a few counts of this clonotype. The chain uses TRBV6-2 or TRBV6-3 and TRBJ1-1; 8 positions match TRBD1. The CDR3 is made up of 17 amino acids. J lost 3 bases, V lost 0 bases, and 9 bases had no gene match. Germline CDR1 is MNHEY and CDR2 is SVGEGT. CDR3 nucleotide sequence: TGTGCCAGCAGTTACTCGAGGACCGGACAGGGCTACACTGAAGCTTTCTTT. It specifies CASSYSRTGQGYTEAFF.

This chain joins TRBV2 and TRBJ2-7; D gene uncertain. There are 14 residues in the CDR3. The V and J ends lost 4 bases and 4 bases respectively, with 14 bases between them. Germline V lookup: CDR1 SNHLY, CDR2 FYNNEI. CDR3 DNA sequence: TGTGCCAGCAGTGGGGCCCAGTCGACTTACGAGCAGTACTTC. Translated: CASSGAQSTYEQYF.

The V gene is TRBV7-6, the J gene TRBJ2-7, with 11 bases matching TRBD2. V lost 2 bases to trimming and J lost 3 bases; unmatched junction nucleotides: 12. Germline V gene lookup returns CDR1 SGHVS and CDR2 FNYEAQ. The CDR3 runs to 18 residues. CDR3 nucleotides: TGTGCCAGCAGCTTAAGGCGTCTAGCGGGGGGTCACGGCTACGAGCAGTACTTC. It encodes CASSLRRLAGGHGYEQYF.

The J gene is TRBJ2-2, the V gene TRBV6-2 or TRBV6-3; 7 nucleotides agree with TRBD2. The junction had 9 bases not matched to a gene; V was cut back by 6 bases and J by 2 bases. This CDR3 is 16 amino acids long. Germline CDR1 reads MNHEY; CDR2 reads SVGEGT. The CDR3 DNA is TGTGCCAGCAGCCACTCTAGCGGAGATAACACCGGGGAGCTGTTTTTT. The encoded protein is CASSHSSGDNTGELFF.

There are a few counts of this clonotype. CDR3 sequence (DNA): TGCAGTGCTAGGAGGAAGGCCGGGACAGCACTATACACTGAAGCTTTCTTT. Protein sequence: CSARRKAGTALYTEAFF. The J gene is TRBJ1-1, the V gene TRBV20-1; 7 nucleotides match TRBD1. With V trimmed by 3 bases and J by 3 bases, 16 bases remained unmatched. Looked up from germline, CDR1 is DFQATT and CDR2 is SNEGSKA (reference sequence). The CDR3 covers 17 residues.